These 9 T cell receptor beta chains share one sample of origin, sequenced in a study of blood T cells in healthy people across ages. Then a second PCR, running roughly 7 to 11 cycles, was carried out with a sample-barcoded 5' primer and a J-beta primer mix. Via MiXCR, TCRdb re-called the 5' RACE reads, giving one row per CDR3 protein. The table shows some 1.6 million distinct CDR3 sequences, with approximately 32% occurring only once. What was sequenced was blood. The receptor set was obtained from a woman aged 30 to 39 in good health.

This clonotype was picked up a small number of times. The chain couples TRBV6-5 to TRBJ2-5, with 10 bases identical to TRBD1. The CDR3 totals 16 residues. J gave up 6 bases and V 0 bases, and 7 bases lay outside the gene matches. Germline V CDR1 and CDR2: MNHEY, SVGAGI. In DNA form, the CDR3 reads TGTGCCAGCAGTTACTCAGCGACAGGGGGCTTGAAGACCCAGTACTTC. This codes for CASSYSATGGLKTQYF.

The chain couples TRBV2 to TRBJ1-2; D remains unclear. Germline V gene lookup returns CDR1 SNHLY and CDR2 FYNNEI. The CDR3 spans 15 residues. V dropped 2 bases and J dropped 4 bases, with 14 bases sitting between them. The chain's CDR3 is CASSESRVSGYGYTF. CDR3 sequence (DNA): TGTGCCAGCAGTGAATCTAGGGTCTCAGGCTATGGCTACACCTTC. Full variable domain (missing parts from reference TRBV2 and TRBJ1-2): EPEVTQTPSHQVTQMGQEVILRCVPISNHLYFYWYRQILGQKVEFLVSFYNNEISEKSEIFDDQFSVERPDGSNFTLKIRSTKLEDSAMYFCASSESRVSGYGYTFGSGTRLTVV.

This rearrangement joins TRBV29-1 to TRBJ1-2; 7 nucleotides match TRBD1. The length of the CDR3 is 12 residues. Per the germline V gene, CDR1 is SQVTM and CDR2 is ANQGSEA. Losses at the gene ends were 3 bases for V and 4 bases for J; bases not matched to a gene: 2. CDR3 sequence (DNA): TGCAGCGTTGAGGACAGGACCTATGGCTACACCTTC. This sequence encodes CSVEDRTYGYTF. Filled out from reference TRBV29-1 and TRBJ1-2, the complete variable domain reads SAVISQKPSRDICQRGTSLTIQCQVDSQVTMMFWYRQQPGQSLTLIATANQGSEATYESGFVIDKFPISRPNLTFSTLTVSNMSPEDSSIYLCSVEDRTYGYTFGSGTRLTVV.

This clonotype was seen many times. J is TRBJ2-3 and V is TRBV7-9, with 7 nucleotides matching TRBD1. V was pared by 1 base and J by 4 bases, with 5 bases of the junction left unmatched. Germline lookup yields CDR1 SEHNR and CDR2 FQNEAQ (reference sequence). CDR3 length equals 15 residues. CDR3 amino acids: CASSLGNRGADTQYF. CDR3 nucleotides: TGTGCCAGCAGCTTAGGAAACAGGGGTGCAGATACGCAGTATTTT.

The DNA of the CDR3 is TGCGCCAGCAGCCATGAGGGGGATGGCCAGCCCCAGCATTTT. Protein sequence: CASSHEGDGQPQHF. The J gene is TRBJ1-5, the V gene TRBV4-1; a weak D match, TRBD1 (6 bases). Germline V lookup: CDR1 MGHRA, CDR2 YSYEKL. The CDR3 is made up of 14 amino acids. Between the trimmed V and J ends, which lost 3 bases and 7 bases, there was a span of 13 bases.

The chain links TRBV4-2 to TRBJ2-3; D gene unclear. Germline CDR1 and CDR2: LGHNA and YNFKEQ. This CDR3 has 17 residues. V was shortened by 0 bases and J by 2 bases, with 15 bases between the two germline ends. CDR3 sequence reads: CASSQELGEGLTDTQYF. CDR3 nucleotide sequence: TGTGCCAGCAGCCAAGAACTTGGCGAAGGTCTCACAGATACGCAGTATTTT.

The V call is TRBV20-1, the J call TRBJ2-3, with 11 nucleotides matching TRBD2. The CDR3 totals 15 residues. V shed 6 bases and J 2 bases; nucleotides not matched to a gene: 7. Germline lookup yields CDR1 DFQATT and CDR2 SNEGSKA (reference sequence). In nucleotides, the CDR3 is TGCAGTGCGACTCCGGGACTAGCGGTCACAGATACGCAGTATTTT. Translating gives CSATPGLAVTDTQYF.

This clonotype has a handful of counts. V gene TRBV9 combines with J gene TRBJ1-2; D uncertain. The ends were cut back, 0 bases at V and 8 bases at J, with 8 bases in the middle. Germline values: CDR1 SGDLS, CDR2 YYNGEE. This CDR3 is 12 amino acids long. The chain's CDR3 is CASSVEEGGYTF. DNA for the CDR3: TGTGCCAGCAGCGTAGAAGAGGGCGGCTACACCTTC. The complete variable domain, with remaining parts taken from reference TRBV9 and TRBJ1-2, reads DSGVTQTPKHLITATGQRVTLRCSPRSGDLSVYWYQQSLDQGLQFLIQYYNGEERAKGNILERFSAQQFPDLHSELNLSSLELGDSALYFCASSVEEGGYTFGSGTRLTVV.

The chain employs TRBV4-1 and TRBJ2-1, with 12 nucleotides matching TRBD1. Trimming at V came to 2 bases and at J to 8 bases, leaving 4 bases not matched to a gene. CDR3 length equals 15 residues. CDR1 MGHRA and CDR2 YSYEKL come from the germline V gene. The CDR3 region is CASSQSGQGADEQFF. The CDR3 nucleotides read TGCGCCAGCAGCCAATCGGGACAGGGGGCGGATGAGCAGTTCTTC.